What follows are 11 T cell receptor beta chains derived from one specimen sequenced in a study of T cell responses to AZD1222 COVID-19 vaccine. Profiling relied on immunoSEQ multiplex PCR, and the TCRdb table lists in-frame clones only, not all of them. The table shows around 110,000 clones, with 75% to 90% occurring only once. Sample: peripheral blood, taken on day 0 of MenACWY control vaccination. Receptors originate from an adult in good health.

The chain joins TRBV29-1 to TRBJ1-4; D is unresolved. Germline V gene lookup returns CDR1 SQVTM and CDR2 ANQGSEA. V lost 6 bases and J 6 bases, leaving 5 bases between the germline ends. The CDR3 runs 10 residues. The CDR3 is CSVGDEKLFF. CDR3 DNA: TGCAGCGTCGGGGATGAAAAACTGTTTTTT.

V usage is TRBV7-2 and J usage is TRBJ1-2, with D unresolved. The ends were cut back, 2 bases at V and 1 base at J, with 8 bases in the middle. In germline, CDR1 is SGHTA, CDR2 FQGNSA. The CDR3 is made up of 14 amino acids. CDR3 nucleotides: TGTGCCAGCAGCTTATACCAGAGTAACTATGGCTACACCTTC. This encodes CASSLYQSNYGYTF.

The rearrangement joins TRBV5-4 to TRBJ1-1; 9 nucleotides agree with TRBD1. The trim removed 2 bases at V and 3 bases at J, leaving 8 bases unmatched. Germline V gene lookup returns CDR1 SGHNT and CDR2 YYREEE (reference sequence). The CDR3 sequence is 16 residues long. CDR3 in DNA: TGTGCCAGCAGCTTCGGGACAGGGAGGGTGGACACTGAAGCTTTCTTT. Its protein is CASSFGTGRVDTEAFF. The whole variable domain, remainder taken from reference TRBV5-4 and TRBJ1-1, is ETGVTQSPTHLIKTRGQQVTLRCSSQSGHNTVSWYQQALGQGPQFIFQYYREEENGRGNFPPRFSGLQFPNYSSELNVNALELDDSALYLCASSFGTGRVDTEAFFGQGTRLTVV.

This clone showed up just a few times. The J gene is TRBJ1-2, the V gene TRBV6-5, with D hard to call. Germline values: CDR1 MNHEY, CDR2 SVGAGI. The V and J ends lost 2 bases and 10 bases respectively, with 20 bases between them. The CDR3 extends over 15 amino acids. CDR3 sequence (DNA): TGTGCCAGCAGTTACGCAGTGGACGGCCCCCGTCCCTACACCTTC. Its translation: CASSYAVDGPRPYTF.

The rearrangement joins TRBV27 to TRBJ1-5, with 7 bases identical to TRBD1. CDR3 length: 15 amino acids. J was trimmed by 0 bases and V by 9 bases; bases with no gene match: 8. Germline V gene data show CDR1 as MNHEY and CDR2 as SMNVEV (reference sequence). The CDR3 loop is CASRGQGRSNQPQHF. The CDR3 DNA reads as TGTGCCAGTAGGGGGCAGGGGCGTAGCAATCAGCCCCAGCATTTT.

This clone was found once. The chain links TRBV6-6 to TRBJ2-3; D gene unclear. CDR1 is MNHNY, CDR2 SVGAGI, per germline (reference sequence). V was pared by 5 bases and J by 1 base, with 7 bases between. There are 13 residues in the CDR3. CDR3: CASSLLGTDTQYF. The CDR3 DNA sequence: TGTGCCAGCAGTCTTCTGGGCACAGATACGCAGTATTTT.

This clone appeared a single time. The CDR3 reads CASSLVPSGTQYF. CDR3 nucleotides: TGTGCCAGCAGCTTAGTTCCCTCGGGAACCCAGTACTTC. The chain combines TRBV7-9 with TRBJ2-5; TRBD2 is a possible D gene (5 bases). The CDR3 runs 13 residues. V shed 1 base and J shed 8 bases, with 11 bases lying between them. The V gene's germline CDR1 is SEHNR and CDR2 FQNEAQ (reference sequence).

This rearrangement joins TRBV10-3 to TRBJ2-2; 8 nucleotides agree with TRBD1. CDR1 ENHRY and CDR2 SYGVKD come from the germline V gene. This CDR3 contains 16 residues. V gave up 6 bases and J gave up 5 bases; unmatched junction bases: 11. In DNA, the CDR3 is TGTGCCATCAGCGACCGGGACAGGAGGGATACCGGGGAGCTGTTTTTT. It encodes CAISDRDRRDTGELFF.

The chain recombines TRBV6-5 with TRBJ1-4; no firm D call. The CDR3 consists of 13 residues. The ends were cut back, 6 bases at V and 7 bases at J, with 12 bases in the middle. Germline V lookup: CDR1 MNHEY, CDR2 SVGAGI. The CDR3 nucleotides are TGTGCCAGCAGCGGAGGGTTAGGTGAAAAACTGTTTTTT. This codes for CASSGGLGEKLFF.

This clone was seen once. The CDR3 reads CASTRAGRSYGYTF. The CDR3 coding sequence is TGTGCCAGCACCCGGGCCGGGAGGAGTTATGGCTACACCTTC. The chain recombines TRBV6-5 with TRBJ1-2; D gene ambiguous. The V end lost 7 bases, the J end lost 5 bases, and 17 bases lay between the germline ends. The CDR3 spans 14 residues. CDR1 and CDR2 (germline): MNHEY, SVGAGI.

The chain employs TRBV5-1 and TRBJ1-5; 9 bases match TRBD1. The V gene's germline CDR1 is SGHRS and CDR2 YFSETQ. This CDR3 has 14 amino acids. With 3 bases clipped from V and 7 bases from J, the junction kept 5 bases outside the gene matches. In DNA form, the CDR3 reads TGCGCCAGCAGCTCTACAGGGGGCATCCAGCCCCAGCATTTT. It encodes CASSSTGGIQPQHF.